This T cell receptor (beta chain) derives from a study of T cell repertoires in cytomegalovirus infection. Study-wide background: Public TCR beta signatures indicated both CMV infection and matching HLA type. Study-level points and caveats: What dominated the ex vivo response were HLA-C-restricted CMV-specific TCR beta clonotypes. Cumulative frequency (of public TCR beta family members) identified carriers of CMV plus the relevant HLA.

CDR3 size: 16 residues. The ends were cut back, 7 bases at V and 4 bases at J, with 19 bases in the middle. Per the germline V gene, CDR1 is SNHLY and CDR2 is FYNNEI. TCRdb recomputed calls from the reads with MiXCR, one row per CDR3 protein. The data hold 170,000 or so distinct CDR3 sequences, with about 15% observed a single time. On this clonotype: The antigen is not known.

The source is a human donor in good health (CMV status not recorded). Some clones in this sample may be carry-over from other donors' samples. The V and J genes are TRBV2 and TRBJ2-2; D is unclear. The sequencing sample was made of PBMCs. The DNA of the CDR3 is TGTGCCAGCACACCGGGTTCCCTAAGAGGCACCGGGGAGCTGTTTTTT. Protein: CASTPGSLRGTGELFF.